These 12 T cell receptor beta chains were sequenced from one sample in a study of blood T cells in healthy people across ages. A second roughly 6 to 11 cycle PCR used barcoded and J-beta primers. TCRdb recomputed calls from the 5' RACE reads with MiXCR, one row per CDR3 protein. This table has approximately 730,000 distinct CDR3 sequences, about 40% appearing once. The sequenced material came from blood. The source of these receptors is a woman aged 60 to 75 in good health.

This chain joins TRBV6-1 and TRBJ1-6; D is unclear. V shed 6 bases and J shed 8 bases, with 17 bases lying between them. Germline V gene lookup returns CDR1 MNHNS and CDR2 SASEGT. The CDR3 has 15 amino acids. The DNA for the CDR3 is TGTGCCAGCAGAGACCTTCTGGGCGGGGATTCACCCCTCCACTTT. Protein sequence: CASRDLLGGDSPLHF.

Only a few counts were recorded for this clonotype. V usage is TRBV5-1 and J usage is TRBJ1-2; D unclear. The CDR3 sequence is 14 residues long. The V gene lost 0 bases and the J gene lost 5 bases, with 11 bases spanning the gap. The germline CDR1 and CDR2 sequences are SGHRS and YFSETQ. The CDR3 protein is CASSLVGSGYGYTF. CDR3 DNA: TGCGCCAGCAGCTTGGTTGGCAGTGGATATGGCTACACCTTC.

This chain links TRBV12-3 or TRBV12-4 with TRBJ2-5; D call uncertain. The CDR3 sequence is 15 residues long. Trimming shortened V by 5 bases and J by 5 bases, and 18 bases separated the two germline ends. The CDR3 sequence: CASSPSNGVGETQYF. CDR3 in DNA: TGTGCCAGCAGTCCCAGCAATGGGGTCGGGGAGACCCAGTACTTC.

CDR3 amino acids: CASSQSSGSDDEQFF. The CDR3 region has the DNA TGTGCCAGCAGCCAGAGTAGCGGGAGCGACGATGAGCAGTTCTTC. The V gene is TRBV9, the J gene TRBJ2-1; 9 bases agree with TRBD2. Germline CDR1 and CDR2: SGDLS and YYNGEE. Trimming took 4 bases from V and 8 from J; bases not matched to a gene: 10. The CDR3 has 15 residues.

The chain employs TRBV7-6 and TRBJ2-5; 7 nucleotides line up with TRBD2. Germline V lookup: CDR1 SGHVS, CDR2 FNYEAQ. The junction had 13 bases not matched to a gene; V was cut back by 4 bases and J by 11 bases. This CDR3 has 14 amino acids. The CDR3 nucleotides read TGTGCCAGCAGCTCGACCGGGACTACTGTTGAGCAGTACTTC. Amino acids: CASSSTGTTVEQYF.

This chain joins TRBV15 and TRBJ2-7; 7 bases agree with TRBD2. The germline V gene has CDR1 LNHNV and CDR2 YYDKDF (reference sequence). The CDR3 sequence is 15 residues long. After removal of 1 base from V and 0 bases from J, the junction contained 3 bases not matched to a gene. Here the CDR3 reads CATSRVSGVSYEQYF. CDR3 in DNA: TGTGCCACCAGCAGAGTCAGCGGGGTCTCCTACGAGCAGTACTTC.

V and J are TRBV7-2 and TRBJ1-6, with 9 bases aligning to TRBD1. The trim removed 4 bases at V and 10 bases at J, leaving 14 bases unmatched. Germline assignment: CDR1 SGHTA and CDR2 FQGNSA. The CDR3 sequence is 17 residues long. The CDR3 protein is CASSSPPGQGTRSPLHF. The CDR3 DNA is TGTGCCAGCAGCTCTCCTCCGGGACAGGGAACGAGATCACCCCTCCACTTT. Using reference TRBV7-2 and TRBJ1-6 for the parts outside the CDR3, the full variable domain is GAGVSQSPSNKVTEKGKDVELRCDPISGHTALYWYRQSLGQGLEFLIYFQGNSAPDKSGLPSDRFSAERTGGSVSTLTIQRTQQEDSAVYLCASSSPPGQGTRSPLHFGNGTRLTVT.

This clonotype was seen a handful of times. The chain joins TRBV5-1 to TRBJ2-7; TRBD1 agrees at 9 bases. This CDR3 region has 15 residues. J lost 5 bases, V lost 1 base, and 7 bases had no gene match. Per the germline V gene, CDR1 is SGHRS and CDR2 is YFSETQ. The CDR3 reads CASSLNTGGLDEQYF. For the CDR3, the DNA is TGCGCCAGCAGCTTGAATACAGGGGGCTTGGACGAGCAGTACTTC.

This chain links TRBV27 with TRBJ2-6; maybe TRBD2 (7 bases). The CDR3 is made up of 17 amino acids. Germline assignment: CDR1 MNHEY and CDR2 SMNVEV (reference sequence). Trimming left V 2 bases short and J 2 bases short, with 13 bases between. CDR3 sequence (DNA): TGTGCCAGCAGTTTAGCGGGGGCGAGAACTGGGGCCAACGTCCTGACTTTC. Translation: CASSLAGARTGANVLTF.

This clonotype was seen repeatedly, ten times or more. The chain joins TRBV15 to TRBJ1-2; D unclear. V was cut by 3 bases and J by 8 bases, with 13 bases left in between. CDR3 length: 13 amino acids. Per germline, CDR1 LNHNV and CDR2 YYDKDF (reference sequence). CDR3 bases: TGTGCCACCAGCAGTGTCAGGTCTCAGGGCTACACCTTC. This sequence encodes CATSSVRSQGYTF.

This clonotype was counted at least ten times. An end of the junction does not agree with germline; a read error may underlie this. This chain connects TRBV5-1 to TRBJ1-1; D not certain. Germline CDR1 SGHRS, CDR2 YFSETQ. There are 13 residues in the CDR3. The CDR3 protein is CASSLGMNTEAFF. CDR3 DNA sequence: TGTGCCAGCAGCTTAGGGATGAACACTGAAGCTTTCTTT.

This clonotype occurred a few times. This chain's CDR3 is CASSRSLSSYNEQFF. DNA of the CDR3: TGTGCCAGCAGCCGGAGCCTGAGCTCCTACAATGAGCAGTTCTTC. V and J are TRBV3-1 and TRBJ2-1; no firm D call. The CDR3 totals 15 residues. Trimming shortened V by 4 bases and J by 0 bases, and 10 bases separated the two germline ends. The germline V gene encodes CDR1 LGHDT and CDR2 YNNKEL (reference sequence).